Reported below is one T cell receptor beta chain. Antigen unknown. The sample belongs to a study of shared clonotypes between healthy human individuals. Background on the study: Every donor yielded three CD4 naive, three CD4 memory, two CD8 naive and one CD8 memory plate.

Data came from immunoSEQ multiplex PCR; TCRdb stores just in-frame clones and leaves some out. The sample comprises millions of clones, around 94% of which are singletons, and over 0.12% rests with the top ten. The study's findings and limits: It was the non-shared clonotypes that had lower generation probabilities than clonotypes shared by all four donors. Naive CD4 clonotypes were shared across a handful of donors at roughly 4.6%.

Germline CDR1 LNHDA, CDR2 SQIVND (reference sequence). The CDR3 contains 13 residues. After removal of 6 bases from V and 7 bases from J, the junction contained 4 bases not matched to a gene. The TCR was taken from a man between 18 and 35 years old in good health. The J gene is TRBJ1-4, the V gene TRBV19, with 8 positions matching TRBD1. The material sequenced was naive CD4+ T cells sorted from blood. Stated subset: CD45RA+ positively selected. The CDR3 is CASRRQGTEKLFF. The DNA for the CDR3 is TGTGCCAGTAGACGACAGGGGACTGAAAAACTGTTTTTT.